The 22 T cell receptor beta chains reported below all come from one sample, sequenced in a study of OX40 agonist ivuxolimab in advanced cancers. Produced via immunoSEQ multiplex PCR; TCRdb's table is partial and in-frame only. This table holds 120,000 or so clones, roughly 89% found once. This specimen was CD4+ or CD8+ T cells sorted from blood, taken in a trial of the OX40 agonist ivuxolimab. These receptors originate from an adult with an advanced solid tumor such as melanoma, head and neck, liver or kidney cancer.

The chain links TRBV6-6 to TRBJ2-3, with 8 positions matching TRBD1. J gave up 2 bases and V 2 bases, and 6 bases lay outside the gene matches. CDR1 MNHNY and CDR2 SVGAGI come from the germline V gene (reference sequence). The CDR3 covers 16 residues. CDR3 nucleotides: TGTGCCAGCAGTTACCCCGGACAGGGTTTCACAGATACGCAGTATTTT. Translated, it gives CASSYPGQGFTDTQYF.

J is TRBJ2-2 and V is TRBV5-6; D gene unclear. In germline, CDR1 is SGHDT, CDR2 YYEEEE. The CDR3 length is 14 residues. Trimming shortened V by 0 bases and J by 6 bases, and 9 bases separated the two germline ends. The CDR3 coding sequence is TGTGCCAGCAGCTTGGGAGGCTACCCCGGGGAGCTGTTTTTT. Protein: CASSLGGYPGELFF.

The chain carries TRBV4-1 and TRBJ1-2; a possible D gene is TRBD1 (6 bases). Trimming pared 0 bases from V and 7 bases from J, leaving 18 bases between. Germline CDR1 and CDR2: MGHRA and YSYEKL. The CDR3 is 16 amino acids. CDR3 DNA: TGCGCCAGCAGCCAAGATCCTCGACAGGTGGGAGGTGGCTACACCTTC. It codes for CASSQDPRQVGGGYTF.

The gene calls are TRBV5-1 and TRBJ2-3, with TRBD2 matching over 11 bases. The CDR3 covers 15 residues. V was clipped by 3 bases and J by 5 bases; unmatched bases: 5. Germline values: CDR1 SGHRS, CDR2 YFSETQ. This CDR3 reads CASSSGTSGLDTQYF. DNA of the CDR3: TGCGCCAGCAGCTCCGGGACTAGCGGATTAGATACGCAGTATTTT. Full variable domain (outside the CDR3, taken from reference TRBV5-1 and TRBJ2-3): KAGVTQTPRYLIKTRGQQVTLSCSPISGHRSVSWYQQTPGQGLQFLFEYFSETQRNKGNFPGRFSGRQFSNSRSEMNVSTLELGDSALYLCASSSGTSGLDTQYFGPGTRLTVL.

The V and J genes are TRBV9 and TRBJ2-7, with TRBD2 as a possible D gene (6 bases). This CDR3 has 13 amino acids. Germline CDR1 is SGDLS and CDR2 is YYNGEE. V lost 3 bases and J 4 bases, leaving 11 bases between the germline ends. The CDR3 region is CASSAGTEYEQYF. The CDR3 DNA is TGTGCCAGCAGCGCCGGGACTGAATACGAGCAGTACTTC.

This chain uses TRBV29-1 with TRBJ2-1, with a possible D match to TRBD2 (5 bases). This CDR3 has 11 amino acids. CDR1 SQVTM and CDR2 ANQGSEA come from the germline V gene. The CDR3 spells CSAGEYNEQFF. The CDR3 bases are TGCAGTGCCGGGGAGTACAATGAGCAGTTCTTC.

This chain connects TRBV10-1 to TRBJ1-2; no firm D call. This CDR3 region has 14 residues. Trimming stripped 3 bases from V and 2 bases from J, with 10 bases between. The germline CDR1 and CDR2 sequences are WNHNN and SYGVQD (reference sequence). The CDR3: CASSDITANYGYTF. CDR3 nucleotide sequence: TGCGCCAGCAGTGATATTACAGCGAACTATGGCTACACCTTC.

CDR3 loop: CASSQPGHHIEPQHF. The CDR3 bases are TGTGCCAGTAGTCAACCGGGACACCACATAGAGCCCCAGCATTTT. This chain joins TRBV19 and TRBJ1-5, with D possibly matching TRBD1 (6 bases). The V gene lost 5 bases and the J gene lost 8 bases, with 19 bases spanning the gap. Germline V gene data show CDR1 as LNHDA and CDR2 as SQIVND (reference sequence). There are 15 residues in the CDR3.

This rearrangement joins TRBV7-3 to TRBJ2-1; no clear D. V was pared by 2 bases and J by 5 bases, with 7 bases between. CDR1 and CDR2 from the germline V gene are SGHTA and FQGTGA. The CDR3 is 13 residues long. The CDR3 region has the DNA TGTGCCAGCAGCTTAGATCCCAACAATGAGCAGTTCTTC. Residues: CASSLDPNNEQFF.

The rearrangement links TRBV6-1 to TRBJ2-7; D is unclear. Germline lookup yields CDR1 MNHNS and CDR2 SASEGT. The ends were cut back, 5 bases at V and 11 bases at J, with 13 bases in the middle. This CDR3 spans 11 amino acids. CDR3 amino acids: CASSYGVREYF. The CDR3 nucleotides are TGTGCCAGCAGTTACGGCGTCCGGGAGTACTTC.

This sequence joins TRBV4-1 and TRBJ2-3; 7 nucleotides agree with TRBD1. The CDR3 has 16 residues. The J segment lost 5 bases and the V segment lost 0 bases, leaving 8 bases of the junction unmatched. From germline, CDR1 is MGHRA and CDR2 YSYEKL. The CDR3 DNA reads as TGCGCCAGCAGCCAAGAGGGTAGGGGGCTTAGAGATACGCAGTATTTT. Translating it yields CASSQEGRGLRDTQYF.

The chain recombines TRBV5-6 with TRBJ1-2, with 10 nucleotides matching TRBD1. Germline CDR1 reads SGHDT; CDR2 reads YYEEEE. The CDR3 spans 17 residues. Trimming removed 4 bases from V and 8 bases from J; junction bases left unmatched: 17. In nucleotides, the CDR3 is TGTGCCAGCAGCCGCCTCTTAGGGGTTGGGACAGGGGACGGCTACACCTTC. Protein: CASSRLLGVGTGDGYTF. The variable domain in full, completed from reference TRBV5-6 and TRBJ1-2, reads DAGVTQSPTHLIKTRGQQVTLRCSPKSGHDTVSWYQQALGQGPQFIFQYYEEEERQRGNFPDRFSGHQFPNYSSELNVNALLLGDSALYLCASSRLLGVGTGDGYTFGSGTRLTVV.

This rearrangement joins TRBV5-5 to TRBJ1-2; D perhaps matches TRBD1 (5 bases). The germline gives CDR1 SGHKS, CDR2 YYEKEE (reference sequence). The V and J ends lost 1 base and 6 bases respectively, with 10 bases between them. The CDR3 is 13 amino acids. The CDR3: CASSLPGKDGYTF. Written as DNA, the CDR3 is TGTGCCAGCAGCTTGCCAGGGAAGGATGGCTACACCTTC.

The V gene is TRBV11-2, the J gene TRBJ2-5; D gene unclear. CDR3 length equals 17 residues. Trimming left V 1 base short and J 0 bases short, with 15 bases between. The germline V gene has CDR1 SGHAT and CDR2 FQNNGV. In DNA form, the CDR3 reads TGTGCCAGCAGCTTAGTGAAGTGGCCCAAGGACCAAGAGACCCAGTACTTC. It specifies CASSLVKWPKDQETQYF.

This chain connects TRBV7-2 to TRBJ1-4; D is unresolved. CDR1 is SGHTA and CDR2 is FQGNSA in the germline V gene. Trimming stripped 5 bases from V and 2 bases from J, with 21 bases between. The CDR3 spans 18 residues. CDR3 sequence: CASSHGRDGDTTNEKLFF. The CDR3 region has the DNA TGTGCCAGCAGCCACGGCCGTGATGGGGATACTACTAATGAAAAACTGTTTTTT.

The chain joins TRBV28 to TRBJ1-2, with 7 nucleotides matching TRBD1. The germline V gene has CDR1 MDHEN and CDR2 SYDVKM. This CDR3 has 15 amino acids. Trimming at V came to 5 bases and at J to 7 bases, leaving 13 bases not matched to a gene. CDR3 amino acids: CASSLPGAGGGGYTF. The CDR3, as DNA: TGTGCCAGCAGTCTCCCCGGGGCAGGGGGAGGTGGCTACACCTTC.

The chain employs TRBV7-3 and TRBJ2-7; D may match TRBD1 or TRBD2 (6 bases each). Germline V gene lookup returns CDR1 SGHTA and CDR2 FQGTGA. Trimming removed 5 bases from V and 5 bases from J, with 25 bases in between. The CDR3 contains 17 residues. The chain's CDR3 is CASSAPSVPGAVNEQYF. The CDR3 nucleotides read TGTGCCAGCAGCGCCCCCTCAGTTCCGGGGGCTGTGAACGAGCAGTACTTC.

The chain has TRBV27 and TRBJ2-3, with D perhaps matching TRBD2 (5 bases). CDR3 length: 14 amino acids. V gave up 2 bases and J gave up 5 bases, with 11 bases separating them. In germline, CDR1 is MNHEY, CDR2 SMNVEV (reference sequence). The CDR3 DNA follows: TGTGCCAGCAGTTTAGGGATTCGGGGAGATACGCAGTATTTT. Its translation is CASSLGIRGDTQYF.

This chain links TRBV5-6 with TRBJ1-2; D is possibly TRBD1 (5 bases). The V and J ends lost 0 bases and 0 bases respectively, with 15 bases between them. There are 17 residues in the CDR3. The V gene's germline CDR1 is SGHDT and CDR2 YYEEEE. The chain's CDR3 is CASSLARSGRANYGYTF. The CDR3 region has the DNA TGTGCCAGCAGCTTGGCCCGGTCAGGGAGAGCTAACTATGGCTACACCTTC.

A single count supports this clone. The chain recombines TRBV19 with TRBJ1-1, with 8 nucleotides matching TRBD1. The ends lost 5 bases at V and 4 bases at J; junction bases unmatched: 9. The length of the CDR3 is 15 residues. Germline lookup yields CDR1 LNHDA and CDR2 SQIVND (reference sequence). In DNA, the CDR3 is TGTGCCAGTAGTTCCGGACAGGGTCAGACCACTGAAGCTTTCTTT. Residues: CASSSGQGQTTEAFF.

The chain is built from TRBV27 and TRBJ2-5; no clear D. CDR1 and CDR2 from the germline V gene are MNHEY and SMNVEV (reference sequence). The germline V and J ends were trimmed by 1 base and 5 bases, with 14 bases remaining between them. The CDR3 has 15 amino acids. The CDR3 here is CASSLLSALRETQYF. The CDR3 bases are TGTGCCAGCAGTTTATTGTCGGCTCTCCGGGAGACCCAGTACTTC.

The gene calls are TRBV10-3 and TRBJ1-2; D call uncertain. V gave up 11 bases and J gave up 5 bases, with 15 bases separating them. Germline CDR1 is ENHRY and CDR2 is SYGVKD. The CDR3 extends over 12 amino acids. CDR3 DNA: TGTGCCTCCTCACCGGACCAGTATGGCTACACCTTC. Translated: CASSPDQYGYTF.